This T cell receptor (beta chain) was found in a study of blood T cells in healthy people across ages. To note about this clonotype: What it binds is not known.

A second PCR, run for about 7 to 11 cycles, used a sample-barcoded 5' primer plus a J-beta primer mix. A tag from a template-switch adaptor with 12 random nucleotides marked each cDNA molecule. Using its own MiXCR run on the 5' RACE reads, TCRdb lists one record per CDR3 protein. Among 650,000 to 800,000 distinct CDR3 sequences listed, roughly 44% were seen once. Whole-study findings and limits: Donors of long life had a larger count of naive CD4+ cells and greater diversity than aged donors.

The clonotype originates from a man in his sixties in good health. Sequencing used blood.

Here the CDR3 reads CASSPGQAGGLGLFF. CDR3 DNA: TGCGCCAGCAGCCCTGGCCAAGCGGGGGGGTTAGGGCTGTTTTTT. The gene calls are TRBV4-3 and TRBJ2-2, with 10 bases aligning to TRBD2. J gave up 13 bases and V 4 bases, and 12 bases lay outside the gene matches. CDR1 LGHNA and CDR2 YSLEER come from the germline V gene. The CDR3 sequence is 15 residues long.